This TCR beta chain originates from a study of OX40 agonist ivuxolimab in advanced cancers. Germline-derived CDR1 and CDR2 are GTSNPN and SVGIG (reference sequence). V shed 0 bases, J shed 12 bases, and the junction held 7 bases outside the gene matches. The CDR3 runs 13 residues. Clones were read by immunoSEQ multiplex PCR, and TCRdb kept only the in-frame ones, dropping some. Here the sample spans some 52,000 clones, around 85% being singletons. This chain joins TRBV30 and TRBJ1-1, with TRBD1 identical over 10 bases. This sequence originates from an adult with an advanced solid tumor such as melanoma, head and neck, liver or kidney cancer. Sequencing was performed on CD4+ or CD8+ T cells sorted from blood, taken in a trial of the OX40 agonist ivuxolimab. CDR3 sequence reads: CAWSVRDRGRTFF. The DNA for the CDR3 is TGTGCCTGGAGTGTTAGGGACAGGGGACGGACTTTCTTT.